The clone carrying this T cell receptor beta chain was observed a single time. This entry comes from a study of control samples from healthy donors and cancer patients. The CDR3 contains 14 residues. The germline V gene has CDR1 SGHTA and CDR2 FQGNSA. Trimming shortened V by 0 bases and J by 1 base, and 6 bases separated the two germline ends. Sequenced by immunoSEQ multiplex PCR; TCRdb stores in-frame clones only, minus some. Among 150,000 to 200,000 clones listed, around 88% were seen once. The chain employs TRBV7-2 and TRBJ1-2; D not certain. Sequenced input: blood. The sequence was collected from a man in his late teens or twenties in good health. In DNA, the CDR3 is TGTGCCAGCAGCTTAGCGAAGGGTAACTATGGCTACACCTTC. Translated: CASSLAKGNYGYTF.